This TCR beta chain was retrieved from a study of blood T cell repertoires in COVID-19. Study summary: Acute and convalescent COVID-19 specimens originated in the United States, Italy and Spain. In each case, the material was cDNA or gDNA derived from T cells, B-cell-depleted T cells, or PBMCs.

Germline V gives CDR1 MDHEN, CDR2 SYDVKM. The CDR3 runs 15 residues. Trimming cost V 5 bases and J 3 bases; bases outside gene matches: 3. In the authors' workflow: How many nucleated cells were present was estimated from reference gene primer amplification. Using immunoSEQ multiplex PCR, the repertoire was profiled, and TCRdb retains in-frame clones only, with some absent. The DNA was the basis for D and trimming; V, J and clone size are from that table. This table has tens of thousands of clones, roughly four fifths appearing once. The V call is TRBV28, the J call TRBJ1-4, with TRBD1 identical over 10 bases. The receptor comes from a man in his forties or fifties with active or convalescent COVID-19. What was sequenced was peripheral blood. Here the CDR3 reads CASSKTGGSNEKLFF. In DNA form, the CDR3 reads TGTGCCAGCAGTAAGACAGGGGGCTCTAATGAAAAACTGTTTTTT. Together with reference TRBV28 and TRBJ1-4, the CDR3 gives the full variable domain: DVKVTQSSRYLVKRTGEKVFLECVQDMDHENMFWYRQDPGLGLRLIYFSYDVKMKEKGDIPEGYSVSREKKERFSLILESASTNQTSMYLCASSKTGGSNEKLFFGSGTQLSVL.